These T cell receptor beta chains were read from a single sample in a study of T cells expressing NK-cell markers. After re-calling the 5' RACE reads, TCRdb lists one entry per CDR3 protein, DNA absent. This specimen shows fewer than 400,000 distinct CDR3 sequences; the ten leading clones hold roughly 5.2%. The material sequenced was blood T cells: a sorted CD56 or NKG2C T cell subset, CD4+ or CD8+ T cells, or bulk PBMC T cells (not recorded which). The receptor set was obtained from a man aged 18-70 years in good health. Each CDR3 is given with its conserved first and last residue.

V gene	J gene	CDR3 protein
TRBV13	TRBJ2-2	CASSLKYSGTGELFF
TRBV7-9	TRBJ2-7	CASSSRFSYEQYF
TRBV7-6	TRBJ2-3	CASSLSRGRADTQYF
TRBV20-1	TRBJ2-2	CSALLHSGGADTGELFF
TRBV20-1	TRBJ2-1	CSARGTSGGLASTNEQFF
TRBV20-1	TRBJ2-4	CSARDTSLDIQYF
TRBV15	TRBJ2-1	CATSRDPTEGGRRHEQFF
TRBV20-1	TRBJ1-6	CSARGGQRSNSPLHF
TRBV25-1	TRBJ1-6	CASSRGTRVYSPLHF
TRBV2	TRBJ2-5	CASSEMDRGSQTQYF
TRBV18	TRBJ2-7	CASSPNTGGRFYEQYF
TRBV2	TRBJ1-6	CASTFDFSPLHF
TRBV9	TRBJ1-1	CASGNRGGTEAFF
TRBV7-9	TRBJ1-2	CASSLTADGGYTF
TRBV30	TRBJ1-2	CAWSLGINYGYTF
TRBV2	TRBJ2-5	CASLPGHSQETQYF
TRBV3-1	TRBJ1-2	CASSQGPIAGYTF
TRBV20-1	TRBJ2-7	CSARGRRTSPLSYEQYF
TRBV20-1	TRBJ2-1	CSAAGELAYEQFF
TRBV7-9	TRBJ1-4	CASSLTVNEKLFF
TRBV7-3	TRBJ1-6	CASSQQGGNSPLHF
TRBV6-1	TRBJ1-4	CASSEMWRNEKLFF
TRBV12-3/TRBV12-4	TRBJ2-5	CASSFSWASRGGETQYF
TRBV28	TRBJ1-6	CANQGGVSPLHF
TRBV6-1	TRBJ2-5	CASSELGLVWETQYF
TRBV7-3	TRBJ2-5	CASSPMGQETQYF
TRBV2	TRBJ1-1	CASSPGGAHTEAFF
TRBV7-9	TRBJ2-1	CASRFQTSGHSYNEQFF
TRBV13	TRBJ1-1	CASSTSFGTGGSKDTEAFF
TRBV7-6	TRBJ2-5	CASSSRQGAVAQYF
TRBV6-1	TRBJ2-3	CASRARTGGPDTQYF
TRBV24-1	TRBJ1-5	CATSVQGVGPQHF
TRBV12-3/TRBV12-4	TRBJ2-7	CASTPGQGASEQYF
TRBV5-8	TRBJ2-5	CASSPRDTTETQYF
TRBV6-5	TRBJ2-1	CASSYSTQAGPFNEQFF
TRBV20-1	TRBJ2-1	CSARDQTQNEQFF
TRBV20-1	TRBJ2-4	CSAGDRGRGNIQYF
TRBV28	TRBJ1-2	CASSLSGTANYGYTF
TRBV12-3/TRBV12-4	TRBJ2-7	CASTSTSAHEQYF
TRBV7-8	TRBJ1-1	CASSLKARDTVSRTTEAFF
TRBV19	TRBJ2-7	CASRSQGSGRYEQYF
TRBV11-2	TRBJ2-1	CASSLMRTSGGFYNEQFF
TRBV12-3/TRBV12-4	TRBJ1-1	CASSLGARFTEAFF
TRBV19	TRBJ2-7	CASSIDGPDEQYF
TRBV9	TRBJ2-2	CASSVGRSNTGELFF
TRBV30	TRBJ2-3	CAGFRVGTDTQYF
TRBV6-5	TRBJ1-2	CASSYESPDRGRYTF
TRBV18	TRBJ1-2	CASSTDRGRNYGYTF